This record concerns one T cell receptor (beta chain) sequence. Its antigen has not been determined. Per-nucleotide qualities are absent, and no much larger clonotype sits a single base away. The sample belongs to a study of T cell responses to AZD1222 COVID-19 vaccine (dated by TCRdb to about 2021). Study-wide context: AZD1222 recipients whose second dose came at about 4 weeks and those whose second dose came at about 12 weeks were combined into one group, since spike-specific TCR depth and breadth did not differ between the two schedules. A total of under 250 trial participants underwent TCR sequencing, of whom 200 to 220 had received two doses of AZD1222 and some 25 had received two doses of the MenACWY control vaccine. Enrollment into the trials was organized by age into subgroups of 18-55, 56-69 and 70-plus years, and those subgroups contained approximately 150, 30 and 60 TCR-sequenced participants, respectively. What the research found in general, with its limitations: Participants were mostly white British, with more females than males. The authors suggested clonal diversity may have been underestimated. Epitopes outside the regions mutated in the B.1.351 and B.1.1.7 variants were reportedly recognized by nearly half of the unique spike-specific TCRs. In the small 56-69-year group, the increase in depth fell short of significance, most likely because of low power. Vaccine-associated CD4 TCRs spanned the whole spike protein, with dominant responses in regions 160-218 and 743-854. A significant rise in spike-specific TCR breadth and depth was observed after two AZD1222 doses relative to day 0 and relative to MenACWY recipients. No day 14 peak-response samples were available, so repertoires were characterized only after the peak T cell response. Conclusions about previously exposed vaccinees are limited because only five or six AZD1222 recipients were SARS-CoV-2 seropositive at baseline.

Trimming takes 1 base off V and 2 bases off J; junction bases not matched to a gene: 3. The CDR3 runs 14 residues from the cysteine to the phenylalanine. Only CDR3 DNA remains: 42 bases, in frame from the first base. The germline V gene (reference sequence) gives CDR1 as SGHNT and CDR2 as YYREEE. The intended sense of this specimen's time point label: baseline before first vaccination. Vaccinee samples came from UK trials COV001 and COV002, including a single-blind randomized controlled phase 2/3 trial of AZD1222 (ChAdOx1 nCoV-19) in healthy adults. For TCRbeta chain sequencing, PBMC samples from trial participants were taken at day 0 and at day 28 after the second dose. The CDR3 regions of human TCRbeta chains were analyzed by immunosequencing. The paper's processing steps were these. TCRs in the repertoires were matched against a reference library of SARS-CoV-2-specific TCRs that had been generated with the MIRA antigen-specificity platform. Breadth was defined as the fraction of unique TCRs that were SARS-CoV-2-associated. Depth was defined as the fraction of total T cells that were SARS-CoV-2-associated. Using the MIRA data, every spike-specific TCR was mapped to the spike region that the TCR reacted to and assigned to either a CD4 or a CD8 class. Log10-transformed breadth and depth values were compared by one-way ANOVA with Sidak's multiple comparisons tests. Entries here come from immuneACCESS through TCRdb and include only in-frame sequences with V and J called. Some clones fail to appear in such tables; in the studies checked, an unresolved V gene covers under half of the shortfall, and the cause of the remainder is unknown. That table gives V, J and clone size, and the DNA gave D and trimming. The sample table holds 110,000 or so clones, of which approximately 87% were seen once. Together, the top ten hold around 12% of the sample.

This TCR derives from an adult in good health. Here the sequenced sample was peripheral blood, taken on day 0 of AZD1222 vaccination. The sequence links TRBV5-4 to TRBJ2-7; 7 of the junction bases match TRBD2. The DNA sequence reads TGTGCCAGCAGCTTGTATGGGGGGGCCTACGAGCAGTACTTC. This codes for CASSLYGGAYEQYF.